These T cell receptor beta chains were read from a single sample in a study of patients and donors after allogeneic stem cell transplantation. Each CDR3 protein is one row after TCRdb ran MiXCR on the RT-PCR reads. The repertoire holds approximately 160,000 distinct CDR3 sequences, with about a quarter as singletons. Input material: blood, either unsorted or a sorted T cell fraction (not recorded which). These receptors originate from a human donor who was either an allogeneic HSCT recipient or a stem cell or donor lymphocyte infusion donor (not recorded which). It is not recorded whose cells these are; they may come from a transplant donor. CDR3s include the opening cysteine and the closing phenylalanine or tryptophan. A D gene is named only where the DNA matches it firmly. The size field is filled for only some rows; it gives once, few, many or a size class.

DNA	CDR3	V	J	length	size	D
TGTGCCACCAGCAAGGACCGAAGCACAGATACGCAGTATTTT	CATSKDRSTDTQYF	TRBV15	TRBJ2-3	14	.	.
TGCAGTGCAACCGGGCGGGGGTTAGCAGATACGCAGTATTTT	CSATGRGLADTQYF	TRBV20-1	TRBJ2-3	14	.	TRBD2
TGTGCCACCAAGCGGGAGACCGGGGAGCTGTTTTTT	CATKRETGELFF	TRBV6-5	TRBJ2-2	12	few	TRBD2
TGTGCCAGCAGTCCTGAGACGGGAGGACTAGCGGGGAAGGGGTCCTACGAGCAGTACTTC	CASSPETGGLAGKGSYEQYF	TRBV6-5	TRBJ2-7	20	.	TRBD2
TGTGCCAGCAGCTTAGGTTTTCGGGAAGAGACCCAGTACTTC	CASSLGFREETQYF	TRBV7-9	TRBJ2-5	14	.	.
TGTGCCATCAGTGTCGTGGCAGGGATGATCACTGAAGCTTTCTTT	CAISVVAGMITEAFF	TRBV10-3	TRBJ1-1	15	few	.
TGTGCCAGCAGCTTAGTGGGACTAGAGATCAATGAGCAGTTCTTC	CASSLVGLEINEQFF	TRBV7-2	TRBJ2-1	15	.	TRBD2
TGTGCCAGCAGCTACACAGGGACCTACGAGCAGTACTTC	CASSYTGTYEQYF	TRBV3-1	TRBJ2-7	13	.	.
TGCAGTGCTAGGGGGGCGTTGGACAGGGGAGACAACACTGAAGCTTTCTTT	CSARGALDRGDNTEAFF	TRBV20-1	TRBJ1-1	17	many	TRBD1
TGTGCCAGCAGCCAGGGTCTTAGCGGGAGTGTCGCAGATACGCAGTATTTT	CASSQGLSGSVADTQYF	TRBV11-2	TRBJ2-3	17	.	TRBD2
TGTGCCAGCAGTACACAGCAAGAGACCCAGTACTTC	CASSTQQETQYF	TRBV12-3/TRBV12-4	TRBJ2-5	12	few	.
TGTGCCAGCAGCTGGAGAGTTTCGGTAGGAAATTCACCCCTCCACTTT	CASSWRVSVGNSPLHF	TRBV7-2	TRBJ1-6	16	few	.
TGCGCCAGCAGCCCGTTCTTTAGCGGGGGACCTAACAATGAGCAGTTCTTC	CASSPFFSGGPNNEQFF	TRBV5-1	TRBJ2-1	17	.	TRBD2
TGTGCCAGCAGCCTAGCGTTACACACCGGGGAGCTGTTTTTT	CASSLALHTGELFF	TRBV11-2	TRBJ2-2	14	.	.
TGTGCCAGCAGTTTACGGGGAGATGAAGCTTTCTTT	CASSLRGDEAFF	TRBV27	TRBJ1-1	12	.	.
TGTGCCATAGGACTAGCGGGGGGGCAGGGCTACAATGAGCAGTTCTTC	CAIGLAGGQGYNEQFF	TRBV10-3	TRBJ2-1	16	.	TRBD2
TGTGCCAGCACAGTGCCAGGGGAACGCGGCTACACCTTC	CASTVPGERGYTF	TRBV12-3/TRBV12-4	TRBJ1-2	13	few	.
TGCAGTGCTAGAGATAGTCTAGCGGGAGGTACCTACGAGCAGTACTTC	CSARDSLAGGTYEQYF	TRBV20-1	TRBJ2-7	16	few	TRBD2
TGCAGTGCTCCGACCATTTCAACTAATGAAAAACTGTTTTTT	CSAPTISTNEKLFF	TRBV20-1	TRBJ1-4	14	few	.
TGCGCCAGCAGCTCTCAACCGACAATCCCGAGTGGAAACACCATATATTTT	CASSSQPTIPSGNTIYF	TRBV5-1	TRBJ1-3	17	few	.
TGCGCCAGCAGCCAGCAGTGGGGGACAGCGAACATCGGGGAGCTGTTTTTT	CASSQQWGTANIGELFF	TRBV4-3	TRBJ2-2	17	.	TRBD1
TGCAGTGTAGCGGAACCTCGGGATGAGCAGTTCTTC	CSVAEPRDEQFF	TRBV20-1	TRBJ2-1	12	.	.
TGTGCCAGCAGTTACTCAGCAGGAGCCGAAGCTTTCTTT	CASSYSAGAEAFF	TRBV6-5	TRBJ1-1	13	many	.
TGTGCCAGCGTGGCCGCCACCCACAATTCCTACAATGAGCAGTTCTTC	CASVAATHNSYNEQFF	TRBV2	TRBJ2-1	16	few	.
TGTGCCAGCAGTGAAGCCTCCGGTGGCTTGTACGAGCAGTACTTC	CASSEASGGLYEQYF	TRBV6-1	TRBJ2-7	15	.	.
TGTGCCAGCAGCTTAGCGGGAGGGATCTCTGAGCAGTTCTTC	CASSLAGGISEQFF	TRBV7-2	TRBJ2-1	14	few	TRBD2
TGCAGTGCTAGAGACGCGGGAGTGGGACGCACAGATACGCAGTATTTT	CSARDAGVGRTDTQYF	TRBV20-1	TRBJ2-3	16	.	TRBD2
TGTGCCAGCAGCGTAGCTGCAGGTTTGAACACTGAAGCTTTCTTT	CASSVAAGLNTEAFF	TRBV9	TRBJ1-1	15	.	.
TGTGCCAGCAGCCAAGCAAGCGGGGGGCCCACAGATACGCAGTATTTT	CASSQASGGPTDTQYF	TRBV4-2	TRBJ2-3	16	.	TRBD2
TGTGCCACCAGTGCTATAGCGGGTAGCCAAGAGACCCAGTACTTC	CATSAIAGSQETQYF	TRBV24-1	TRBJ2-5	15	few	TRBD2
TGCAGTGCTACCCTTCCCGGGACAGGGGGCACAGATACGCAGTATTTT	CSATLPGTGGTDTQYF	TRBV20-1	TRBJ2-3	16	few	TRBD1
TGCGCCAGCAGCTCCCGAGGACTAGCGGCCTACGAGCAGTACTTC	CASSSRGLAAYEQYF	TRBV5-1	TRBJ2-7	15	.	TRBD2
TGTGCCAGCAGTTTCTCTTGGGGAGCAGGGTACGAGCAGTACTTC	CASSFSWGAGYEQYF	TRBV12-3/TRBV12-4	TRBJ2-7	15	.	.
TGCAGCGTTTTCTGGGACAGAACCTACGAGCAGTACTTC	CSVFWDRTYEQYF	TRBV29-1	TRBJ2-7	13	.	TRBD1
TGTGCCAGCAGCCAAGATGATTACTCTTATGGCTACACCTTC	CASSQDDYSYGYTF	TRBV4-2	TRBJ1-2	14	few	.
TGTGCCATCAGTGAGTCGCAAGCCCGGGACAGCGACACTGAAGCTTTCTTT	CAISESQARDSDTEAFF	TRBV10-3	TRBJ1-1	17	few	TRBD1
TGTGCCAGCAGCCAATGGACAGGCCCGTTCGATGAGCAGTTCTTC	CASSQWTGPFDEQFF	TRBV3-1	TRBJ2-1	15	.	TRBD1
TGTGCCAGCTCACCAACTAGCATCGGGGAGCTGTTTTTT	CASSPTSIGELFF	TRBV18	TRBJ2-2	13	few	.
TGTGCCAGCTCACCCTGTGGGGGGGGGAATCAGCCCCAGCATTTT	CASSPCGGGNQPQHF	TRBV18	TRBJ1-5	15	.	.
TGTGCCAGCAGTCGGGGCCCAGGTGGTGCTGCGCAGCGCGGCTACACCTTC	CASSRGPGGAAQRGYTF	TRBV2	TRBJ1-2	17	few	.
TGTGCCAGCATTCTGGGGGCATTCGCGGGATGGGGCACCGGGGAGCTGTTTTTT	CASILGAFAGWGTGELFF	TRBV7-2	TRBJ2-2	18	.	.
TGCGCCAGCAGCTTGGTAGACAGGGATACTGAAGCTTTCTTT	CASSLVDRDTEAFF	TRBV5-1	TRBJ1-1	14	few	TRBD1
TGTGCCAGCAGTTTGAACGCGCGCACTGAAGCTTTCTTT	CASSLNARTEAFF	TRBV27	TRBJ1-1	13	.	.
TGTGCCAGCAGTTACACCGGGAGGGAGATTTCGAGGGAAAAACTGTTTTTT	CASSYTGREISREKLFF	TRBV6-5	TRBJ1-4	17	.	.
TGTGCCAGCAATTTGGGTGGGGACTATGGCTACACCTTC	CASNLGGDYGYTF	TRBV12-3/TRBV12-4	TRBJ1-2	13	few	.
TGTGCCAGCCAGTCGAATGGGGCTCGCGAGACCCAGTACTTC	CASQSNGARETQYF	TRBV13	TRBJ2-5	14	.	.
TGCGCCAGCAGCCAAGATGTCCAGCGGAGATACAATGAGCAGTTCTTC	CASSQDVQRRYNEQFF	TRBV4-3	TRBJ2-1	16	few	.
TGTGCCAGCAGCCCTAAACCGCCCACAAAGAGCGCTGAAGCTTTCTTT	CASSPKPPTKSAEAFF	TRBV14	TRBJ1-1	16	.	.